This TCR beta chain stems from a study of identical twins. Healthy Caucasians alone served as donors. A universal primer site arose from template switching, and cDNA bore unique molecular identifiers. TCRdb used MiXCR to reprocess the 5' RACE reads, holding one entry per CDR3 protein. Altogether 750,000 to 950,000 distinct CDR3 sequences are present, 10% to 15% being singletons, with the ten largest covering about 1.6%. This CDR3 has 16 amino acids. Germline values: CDR1 SGHRS, CDR2 YFSETQ. Trimming pared 0 bases from V and 6 bases from J, leaving 19 bases between. The sample was also reused in another study, on yellow fever vaccine responses in identical twins.

Sequenced sample: PBMCs. This clonotype was sampled from a young woman in good health. V gene TRBV5-1 combines with J gene TRBJ2-7; possibly TRBD2 for D (6 bases). The CDR3, as DNA: TGCGCCAGCAGCTTGGCCGGTGGGGGGAACTCCCGCGAGCAGTACTTC. Protein: CASSLAGGGNSREQYF.